This record concerns one T cell receptor (beta chain) sequence. The sample originates from a study of cytomegalovirus exposure and HLA in healthy donors. The study ran its PCR with 60 Vbeta and 13 Jbeta primers. The protocol was immunoSEQ multiplex PCR, while the TCRdb copy is restricted to in-frame clones and leaves out a portion. Of around 90,000 clones listed, about four fifths were seen once; the top ten hold under 4%. From germline, CDR1 is SGHRS and CDR2 YFSETQ. V lost 4 bases and J lost 4, with 24 bases in between. This CDR3 spans 18 amino acids. This receptor was obtained from a woman aged 40 to 49 in good health and CMV-seronegative. The chain is built from TRBV5-1 and TRBJ2-4; a possible D gene is TRBD2 (6 bases). Source material: PBMCs. In DNA form, the CDR3 reads TGCGCCAGCAGCACTTCCGGGACTCCCCTCTCGGGGAAAAACATTCAGTACTTC. Encoded protein: CASSTSGTPLSGKNIQYF.